This T cell receptor (beta chain) was sequenced during a study of siplizumab effects on memory and regulatory T cells. This table comes from immunoSEQ multiplex PCR, and its TCRdb copy is limited to in-frame clones, with some not included. Of about 100,000 clones in the sample, around 94% were seen once. Germline assignment: CDR1 SGHNT and CDR2 YYREEE (reference sequence). The CDR3 is made up of 16 amino acids. Losses at the gene ends were 3 bases for V and 5 bases for J; bases not matched to a gene: 5. The chain recombines TRBV5-4 with TRBJ2-5; 15 bases line up with TRBD2. The sample taken for sequencing was Tregs sorted from blood. The clonotype comes from a human donor in good health. CDR3 sequence reads: CASSWGLAGGGETQYF. The CDR3 DNA sequence: TGTGCCAGCAGCTGGGGACTAGCGGGAGGTGGGGAGACCCAGTACTTC.